The entry that follows covers one T cell receptor beta chain sequence. One end of the junction does not line up with germline, which may come from a read error. The TCR beta repertoire was assessed by survey-level immunoSEQ sequencing. The table came from immunoSEQ multiplex PCR; TCRdb's copy has only in-frame clones and leaves some out. The sample lists some 48,000 clones, more than 80% occurring once. The CDR3 contains 17 residues. Germline V CDR1 and CDR2: SSHAT, FNYEAQ (reference sequence). The sequenced material came from PBMCs. This TCR was recovered from a man aged 40-55 years with rheumatoid arthritis. The rearrangement links TRBV7-7 to TRBJ2-2, with 11 bases aligning to TRBD2. Here the CDR3 reads CASSLGTSGGNTGELFF. CDR3 in DNA: TGTGCTAGCAGCTTGGGGACTAGCGGAGGGAACACCGGGGAGCTGTTTTTT. Supplemented by reference TRBV7-7 and TRBJ2-2, the full variable domain reads GAGVSQSPRYKVTKRGQDVTLRCDPISSHATLYWYQQALGQGPEFLTYFNYEAQPDKSGLPSDRFSAERPEGSISTLTIQRTEQRDSAMYRCASSLGTSGGNTGELFFGEGSRLTVL.